This TCR beta chain was captured in a study of CD4 T cells in relation to SARS-CoV-2 and coronaviruses. In the case of this clone: No antigen is known for it.

This CDR3 contains 12 residues. Germline V gene sequence: CDR1 LGHDT, CDR2 YNNKEL (reference sequence). Trimming left V 3 bases short and J 2 bases short, with 5 bases between. The unexposed donors gave CD4+ T cells in about 2010-2019, prior to COVID-19. The cells were cultured for under 13 days before CD4+ T cells were isolated. Repertoires were generated with immunoSEQ multiplex PCR, while TCRdb's copy carries only in-frame clones and drops some. The table includes under 20,000 clones, around 80% detected once. The chain recombines TRBV3-1 (or the pseudogene TRBV3-2) with TRBJ2-7; D is uncertain. The source of this sequence is a human donor in good health. Sequencing was performed on CD4+ T cells from PBMCs, cultured in vitro. The CDR3 loop is CASSQAAYEQYF. Here the CDR3 DNA reads TGTGCCAGCAGCCAGGCTGCCTACGAGCAGTACTTC.